This TCR beta chain was recovered during a study of shared clonotypes between healthy human individuals. In the case of this clone: Antigen specificity is unknown. Different DNA sequences within this sample yield the same CDR3.

Germline V gene sequence: CDR1 MNHEY, CDR2 SMNVEV (reference sequence). The CDR3 has 12 amino acids. V lost 5 bases, J lost 2 bases, and 7 bases lay in between. TCRdb's table, derived via immunoSEQ multiplex PCR, lists solely in-frame clones and lacks some. Among around 1,900,000 clones, 80% to 95% were seen once, and the ten largest hold about 1.7%. Study findings and constraints: The study found roughly 5% of naive CD4 clonotypes shared across a handful of donors. Sequencing depth was predicted to influence how clonotypes are shared among donors.

The naive CD8 fraction comprised CD45RO-negative cells positively selected for CCR7 and excluded terminally differentiated effector memory CD45RA+ cells. The chain carries TRBV27 and TRBJ2-7; no clear D. Sequencing used naive CD8+ T cells from PBMCs. The TCR comes from a young man in good health. Some clones in this sample may be carry-over from other donors' samples. CDR3 region: CASSPHPYEQYF. The CDR3 DNA reads TGTGCCAGCAGTCCCCACCCCTACGAGCAGTACTTC.